This T cell receptor beta chain was observed in a study of cytomegalovirus exposure and HLA in healthy donors. General study results and limits: CMV antigen specificity of a few CMV-associated chains was confirmed in vitro.

Measured with immunoSEQ multiplex PCR; TCRdb has only the in-frame clones, and not every one. The sample carries 85,000 to 120,000 clones, roughly 94% recorded once. As for this clone: No antigen is known for it.

Germline assignment: CDR1 SGHRS and CDR2 YFSETQ. Between the trimmed V and J ends, which lost 3 bases and 1 base, there was a span of 8 bases. The CDR3 extends over 13 amino acids. V is TRBV5-1 and J is TRBJ2-7, with D perhaps TRBD2 (5 bases). The TCR originated in a woman between 18 and 29 years old in good health and CMV-seronegative. Sample: PBMCs. In nucleotides, the CDR3 is TGCGCCAGCAGCTGGGAGACATCCTACGAGCAGTACTTC. It specifies CASSWETSYEQYF.